One sample yielded the 21 T cell receptor beta chains listed below, sequenced in a study of cytomegalovirus exposure and HLA in healthy donors. Both 60 Vbeta primers and 13 Jbeta primers went into the PCR. Sequencing used immunoSEQ multiplex PCR; TCRdb keeps in-frame clones, though not all of them. The sample carries hundreds of thousands of clones, around four fifths recorded once. Sequenced input: PBMCs. The receptors originated from a boy between 2 and 10 years old in good health and CMV-seronegative.

This clone appeared a single time. The chain couples TRBV11-2 to TRBJ2-7, with 8 nucleotides matching TRBD2. CDR1 is SGHAT, CDR2 FQNNGV, per germline. Losses at the gene ends were 3 bases for V and 3 bases for J; bases not matched to a gene: 4. This CDR3 contains 14 residues. The CDR3 protein is CASSFGGAFYEQYF. The CDR3 DNA is TGTGCCAGCAGCTTCGGGGGGGCATTCTACGAGCAGTACTTC.

The rearrangement uses TRBV11-1 and TRBJ1-3; the D is unclear. Germline values: CDR1 SGHAT, CDR2 FQDESV (reference sequence). This CDR3 has 14 amino acids. V dropped 5 bases and J dropped 8 bases, with 16 bases sitting between them. CDR3 residues: CASSLEERGDTIYF. The DNA of the CDR3 is TGTGCCAGCAGCCTAGAGGAGCGCGGGGACACCATATATTTT.

This chain uses TRBV4-1 with TRBJ1-4; D not resolved. The CDR3 contains 12 residues. V lost 1 base and J lost 9, with 6 bases in between. Germline V gene sequence: CDR1 MGHRA, CDR2 YSYEKL. This CDR3 reads CASSQGGKKLFF. DNA of the CDR3: TGCGCCAGCAGCCAAGGAGGCAAAAAACTGTTTTTT.

The rearrangement joins TRBV27 to TRBJ2-1, with TRBD2 matching 7 bases. Trimming removed 2 bases from V and 2 bases from J; junction bases left unmatched: 0. CDR1 MNHEY and CDR2 SMNVEV come from the germline V gene (reference sequence). The CDR3 runs to 14 residues. This CDR3 reads CASSLRGAYNEQFF. CDR3 coding DNA: TGTGCCAGCAGTTTACGGGGGGCCTACAATGAGCAGTTCTTC.

The V gene is TRBV6-1, the J gene TRBJ1-2; 10 bases match TRBD1. The CDR3 is 14 amino acids. The trim removed 4 bases at V and 8 bases at J, leaving 7 bases unmatched. Germline values: CDR1 MNHNS, CDR2 SASEGT. In DNA, the CDR3 is TGTGCCAGCAGTGGGCGGACAGGGGGGGACGGCTACACCTTC. The encoded protein is CASSGRTGGDGYTF.

This chain uses TRBV6-5 with TRBJ2-5, with 9 bases lining up with TRBD1. V was pared by 2 bases and J by 4 bases, with 2 bases of the junction left unmatched. Per germline, CDR1 MNHEY and CDR2 SVGAGI. The CDR3 spans 14 residues. CDR3 residues: CASSYGGQGETQYF. The CDR3 region has the DNA TGTGCCAGCAGTTACGGGGGACAGGGAGAGACCCAGTACTTC.

In DNA, the CDR3 is TGCGCCAGCAGCCGGGATGCGTCAGGGATTCAGCCCCAGCATTTT. It encodes CASSRDASGIQPQHF. The rearrangement links TRBV4-1 to TRBJ1-5, with D perhaps TRBD1 (5 bases). The germline gives CDR1 MGHRA, CDR2 YSYEKL. CDR3 length: 15 amino acids. Trimming shortened V by 4 bases and J by 6 bases, and 16 bases separated the two germline ends.

The V call is TRBV6-6, the J call TRBJ1-2, with 9 bases that match TRBD1. The CDR3 runs 14 residues. The V gene's germline CDR1 is MNHNY and CDR2 SVGAGI (reference sequence). Trimming cost V 7 bases and J 3 bases; bases outside gene matches: 6. The CDR3 DNA reads TGTGCCAGCAATACCGGGACAGGGCACTATGGCTACACCTTC. It codes for CASNTGTGHYGYTF.

This clone was counted at least ten times. The chain carries TRBV6-1 and TRBJ2-6; no clear D. The germline CDR1 and CDR2 sequences are MNHNS and SASEGT. This CDR3 region has 16 residues. Trimming pared 0 bases from V and 0 bases from J, leaving 6 bases between. CDR3 coding DNA: TGTGCCAGCAGTGAAGCCTCAGGCTCTGGGGCCAACGTCCTGACTTTC. It yields the protein CASSEASGSGANVLTF.

Only a few counts were recorded for this clone. The chain recombines TRBV6-5 with TRBJ2-1, with TRBD2 matching 10 bases. With 4 bases clipped from V and 5 bases from J, the junction kept 5 bases outside the gene matches. This CDR3 region has 15 residues. Germline CDR1 MNHEY, CDR2 SVGAGI. The CDR3 region has the DNA TGTGCCAGCAGTTCCCGAGCGGGAGGGGACAATGAGCAGTTCTTC. Translated, it gives CASSSRAGGDNEQFF.

This chain links TRBV6-5 with TRBJ2-1; D is perhaps TRBD2 (5 bases). Trimming pared 6 bases from V and 4 bases from J, leaving 13 bases between. Germline assignment: CDR1 MNHEY and CDR2 SVGAGI. This CDR3 region has 14 residues. DNA for the CDR3: TGTGCCAGCAGAGTCCGATCGGGATACAATGAGCAGTTCTTC. Amino acid sequence: CASRVRSGYNEQFF.

This clone was recorded only once. This sequence joins TRBV7-9 and TRBJ1-1; the D is unclear. V dropped 3 bases and J dropped 3 bases, with 5 bases sitting between them. Germline loops: CDR1 SEHNR, CDR2 FQNEAQ (reference sequence). The length of the CDR3 is 12 residues. CDR3: CASSFADTEAFF. CDR3 nucleotide sequence: TGTGCCAGCAGCTTCGCGGACACTGAAGCTTTCTTT.

The rearrangement joins TRBV9 to TRBJ2-7; 7 bases align to TRBD1. V lost 3 bases, J lost 4 bases, and 10 bases stayed unmatched. This CDR3 contains 15 residues. Germline-derived CDR1 and CDR2 are SGDLS and YYNGEE. The chain's CDR3 is CASSGPGTALYEQYF. In DNA, the CDR3 is TGTGCCAGCAGCGGCCCCGGGACAGCTTTATACGAGCAGTACTTC.

The chain couples TRBV27 to TRBJ1-5, with D tentatively TRBD1 (6 bases). This CDR3 comprises 14 residues. Trimming removed 5 bases from V and 3 bases from J, with 11 bases in between. CDR1 and CDR2 (germline): MNHEY, SMNVEV (reference sequence). The CDR3 DNA reads as TGTGCCAGCAGTCCCACAGGGTCCAATCAGCCCCAGCATTTT. Protein sequence: CASSPTGSNQPQHF.

The chain is built from TRBV19 and TRBJ2-1, with 7 bases matching TRBD1. This CDR3 is 15 amino acids long. V trimming: 3 bases; J trimming: 5 bases; junction bases outside the gene matches: 7. The V gene's germline CDR1 is LNHDA and CDR2 SQIVND (reference sequence). CDR3 region: CASSMTQGVHNEQFF. The DNA of the CDR3 is TGTGCCAGTAGTATGACCCAGGGGGTCCACAATGAGCAGTTCTTC.

This clone appeared a single time. V and J are TRBV5-1 and TRBJ2-5; TRBD1 matches 8 bases. The CDR3 has 15 amino acids. Germline lookup yields CDR1 SGHRS and CDR2 YFSETQ. Trimming at V came to 4 bases and at J to 5 bases, leaving 10 bases not matched to a gene. The CDR3: CASSQENRGWETQYF. The CDR3 coding sequence is TGCGCCAGCAGCCAAGAAAACAGGGGGTGGGAGACCCAGTACTTC. Supplemented by reference TRBV5-1 and TRBJ2-5, the full variable domain reads KAGVTQTPRYLIKTRGQQVTLSCSPISGHRSVSWYQQTPGQGLQFLFEYFSETQRNKGNFPGRFSGRQFSNSRSEMNVSTLELGDSALYLCASSQENRGWETQYFGPGTRLLVL.

The J gene is TRBJ1-1, the V gene TRBV30, with D perhaps matching TRBD1 (5 bases). This CDR3 is 11 amino acids long. Trimming shortened V by 4 bases and J by 6 bases, and 9 bases separated the two germline ends. The germline CDR1 and CDR2 sequences are GTSNPN and SVGIG (reference sequence). The CDR3 region has the DNA TGTGCCTGGAAGGTAGGGGCTGAAGCTTTCTTT. Protein sequence: CAWKVGAEAFF.

The DNA for the CDR3 is TGTGCCAGCAGCCAAGACCTCTACTATAGCAATCAGCCCCAGCATTTT. Amino acids: CASSQDLYYSNQPQHF. V gene TRBV4-2 combines with J gene TRBJ1-5; D ambiguous. This CDR3 is 16 amino acids long. V dropped 0 bases and J dropped 0 bases, with 9 bases sitting between them. The germline V gene has CDR1 LGHNA and CDR2 YNFKEQ.

The table lists this clone with a few counts. The chain links TRBV6-6 to TRBJ1-6; tentative D call: TRBD1 (5 bases). The CDR3 runs 13 residues. The ends were cut back, 5 bases at V and 11 bases at J, with 13 bases in the middle. CDR1 MNHNY and CDR2 SVGAGI come from the germline V gene (reference sequence). The CDR3 region has the DNA TGTGCCAGCAGTCACAGGACCAGGCCACCCCTCCACTTT. The encoded protein is CASSHRTRPPLHF.

The chain has TRBV6-6 and TRBJ1-1; perhaps TRBD1 as D (6 bases). V lost 6 bases to trimming and J lost 0 bases, with 8 bases between them. The CDR3 contains 13 residues. Germline V gene sequence: CDR1 MNHNY, CDR2 SVGAGI (reference sequence). Here the CDR3 DNA reads TGTGCCAGCAGCCGGACAGTGAACACTGAAGCTTTCTTT. It yields the protein CASSRTVNTEAFF.

This chain connects TRBV19 to TRBJ2-1, with D possibly TRBD2 on 7 matching bases. The germline CDR1 and CDR2 sequences are LNHDA and SQIVND (reference sequence). Deletions cut 5 bases from V and 6 bases from J, with 14 bases between. CDR3 size: 14 residues. CDR3: CASSPGGGRNEQFF. The CDR3 bases are TGTGCCAGTAGTCCGGGGGGCGGTCGCAATGAGCAGTTCTTC.